This T cell receptor beta chain was sequenced during a study of T cells after yellow fever vaccination. Study-level findings and limits: Most primary-vaccination clones reappeared after the booster (about 95% CD4, around 88% CD8). The secondary response peaked faster, at day 5 versus 15, but was weaker.

TCRdb redid the calling of the 5' RACE reads with MiXCR, one entry per CDR3 protein. Of about 320,000 distinct CDR3 sequences listed, roughly 10% were seen once; the top ten hold under 4%. This clonotype has only a few counts. Antigen: not known. Germline V gene lookup returns CDR1 SGHDN and CDR2 FVKESK. V dropped 4 bases and J dropped 3; count of bases not matched to a gene: 7. This CDR3 has 16 amino acids. Sequences were derived from CD4+ T cells sorted from PBMCs, sampled 45 days after the yellow fever booster vaccination. This sequence originates from a man younger than 35 who received the YFV17D yellow fever vaccine. The J gene is TRBJ2-7, the V gene TRBV14; 12 nucleotides align to TRBD2. DNA of the CDR3: TGTGCCAGCAGCCCGATGACTAGCGGGGGCTTCTACGAGCAGTACTTC. It encodes CASSPMTSGGFYEQYF.